This T cell receptor (beta chain) is drawn from a study of beta chain features in type 1 diabetes. Whole-study findings and limits: Moderately but significantly shorter TCRB CDR3s were found in Type 1 diabetes patients in all four CD4+ subsets. A greater similarity of naive, central memory and Treg TCRB repertoires was seen among patients than among healthy donors.

Reverse transcription of all isolated RNA meant that expressed TCRB transcripts were sequenced. Roughly 3.6 million reads, on average, came from each naive, central memory and regulatory T cell sample. The method was immunoSEQ multiplex PCR; TCRdb's version includes in-frame clones alone and lacks a portion of them. In the table there are under 800,000 clones, around 15% of which are singletons. CDR1 and CDR2 from the germline V gene are SGHTA and FQGNSA. The length of the CDR3 is 14 residues. V trimming: 3 bases; J trimming: 11 bases; junction bases outside the gene matches: 8. Purity exceeded 98% in all sorted populations. With regard to this clone: The antigen is undetermined.

This rearrangement joins TRBV7-2 to TRBJ1-4; TRBD1 agrees at 8 bases. Sequencing input: naive CD4+ T cells from blood. This clonotype was sampled from a man younger than 30 in good health. The CDR3 DNA sequence: TGTGCCAGCAGCTTGGACAGGGCAGGGCGCAAACTGTTTTTT. Its protein is CASSLDRAGRKLFF.